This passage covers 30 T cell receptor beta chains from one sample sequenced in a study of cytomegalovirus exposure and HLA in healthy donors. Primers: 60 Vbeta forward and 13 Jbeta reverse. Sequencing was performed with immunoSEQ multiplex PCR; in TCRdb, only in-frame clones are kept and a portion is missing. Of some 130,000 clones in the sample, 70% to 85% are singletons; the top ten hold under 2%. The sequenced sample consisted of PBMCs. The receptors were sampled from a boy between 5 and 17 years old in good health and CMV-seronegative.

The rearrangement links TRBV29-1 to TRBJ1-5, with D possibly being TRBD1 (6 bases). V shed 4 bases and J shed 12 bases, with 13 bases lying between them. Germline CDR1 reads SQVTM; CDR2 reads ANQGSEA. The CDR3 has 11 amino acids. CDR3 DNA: TGCAGCGTTGTTCAGGGGAGTCTCCAGCATTTT. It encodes CSVVQGSLQHF. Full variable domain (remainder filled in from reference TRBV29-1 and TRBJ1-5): SAVISQKPSRDICQRGTSLTIQCQVDSQVTMMFWYRQQPGQSLTLIATANQGSEATYESGFVIDKFPISRPNLTFSTLTVSNMSPEDSSIYLCSVVQGSLQHFGDGTRLSIL.

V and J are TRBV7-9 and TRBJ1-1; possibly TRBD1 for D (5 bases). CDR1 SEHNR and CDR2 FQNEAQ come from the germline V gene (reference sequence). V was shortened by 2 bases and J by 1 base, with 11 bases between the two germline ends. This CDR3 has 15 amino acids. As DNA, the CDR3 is TGTGCCAGCAGCTTACAGGGCCCCAGGAACACTGAAGCTTTCTTT. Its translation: CASSLQGPRNTEAFF.

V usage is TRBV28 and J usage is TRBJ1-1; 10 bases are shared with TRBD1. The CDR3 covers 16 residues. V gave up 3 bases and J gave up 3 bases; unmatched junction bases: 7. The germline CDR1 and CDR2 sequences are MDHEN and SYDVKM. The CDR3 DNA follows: TGTGCCAGCAGTTTTAACCCGGGACAGGGGTACACTGAAGCTTTCTTT. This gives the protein CASSFNPGQGYTEAFF.

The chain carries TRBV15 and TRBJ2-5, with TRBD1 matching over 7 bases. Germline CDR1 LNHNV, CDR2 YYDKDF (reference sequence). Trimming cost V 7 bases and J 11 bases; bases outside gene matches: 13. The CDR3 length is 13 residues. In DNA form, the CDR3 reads TGTGCCACCATTCGAACAGGGGCGGGTGAGCAGTACTTC. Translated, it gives CATIRTGAGEQYF.

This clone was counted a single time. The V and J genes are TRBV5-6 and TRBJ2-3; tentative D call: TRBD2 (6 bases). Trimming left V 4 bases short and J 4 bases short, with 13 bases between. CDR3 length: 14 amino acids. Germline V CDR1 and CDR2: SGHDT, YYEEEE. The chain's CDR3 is CASSMTSIADTQYF. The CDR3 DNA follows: TGTGCCAGCAGCATGACTAGTATAGCAGATACGCAGTATTTT.

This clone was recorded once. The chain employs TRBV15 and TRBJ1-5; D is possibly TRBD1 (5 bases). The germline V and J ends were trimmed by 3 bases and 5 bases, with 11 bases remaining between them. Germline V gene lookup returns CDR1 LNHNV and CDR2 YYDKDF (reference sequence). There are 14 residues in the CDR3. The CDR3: CATSRTENDQPQHF. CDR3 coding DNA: TGTGCCACCAGCAGGACAGAAAATGATCAGCCCCAGCATTTT.

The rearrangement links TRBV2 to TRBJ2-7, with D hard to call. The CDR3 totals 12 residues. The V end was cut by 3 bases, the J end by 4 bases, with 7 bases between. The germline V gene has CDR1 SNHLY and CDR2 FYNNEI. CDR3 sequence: CASSEEWYEQYF. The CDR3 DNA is TGTGCCAGCAGTGAGGAGTGGTACGAGCAGTACTTC.

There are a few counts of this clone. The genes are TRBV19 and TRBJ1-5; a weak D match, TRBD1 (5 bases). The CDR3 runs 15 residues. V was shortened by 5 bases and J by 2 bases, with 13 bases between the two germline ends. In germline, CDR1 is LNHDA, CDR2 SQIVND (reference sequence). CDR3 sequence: CASSVLGEGNQPQHF. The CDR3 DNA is TGTGCCAGTAGTGTTTTAGGGGAGGGCAATCAGCCCCAGCATTTT.

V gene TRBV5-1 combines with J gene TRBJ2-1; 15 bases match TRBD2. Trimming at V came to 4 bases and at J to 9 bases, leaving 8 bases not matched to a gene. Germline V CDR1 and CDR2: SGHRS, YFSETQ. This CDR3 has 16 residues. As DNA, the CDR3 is TGCGCCAGCAGCCTCCGGACTAGCGGGGGGGCCAGTGAGCAGTTCTTC. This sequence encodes CASSLRTSGGASEQFF. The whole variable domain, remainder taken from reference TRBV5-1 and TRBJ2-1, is KAGVTQTPRYLIKTRGQQVTLSCSPISGHRSVSWYQQTPGQGLQFLFEYFSETQRNKGNFPGRFSGRQFSNSRSEMNVSTLELGDSALYLCASSLRTSGGASEQFFGPGTRLTVL.

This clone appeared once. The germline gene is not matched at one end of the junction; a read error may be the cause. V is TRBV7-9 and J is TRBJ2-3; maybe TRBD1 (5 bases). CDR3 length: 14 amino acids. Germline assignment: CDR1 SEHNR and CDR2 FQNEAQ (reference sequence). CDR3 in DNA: TGTTCCAGCAGCTTATTAGGAAAGACAGAGACGCAGTATTTT. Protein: CSSSLLGKTETQYF.

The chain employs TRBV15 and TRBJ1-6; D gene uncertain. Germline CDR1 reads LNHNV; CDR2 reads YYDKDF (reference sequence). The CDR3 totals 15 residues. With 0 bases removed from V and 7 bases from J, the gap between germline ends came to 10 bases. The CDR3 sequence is CATSRDLEGNSPLHF. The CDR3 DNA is TGTGCCACCAGCAGAGATCTTGAGGGAAATTCACCCCTCCACTTT.

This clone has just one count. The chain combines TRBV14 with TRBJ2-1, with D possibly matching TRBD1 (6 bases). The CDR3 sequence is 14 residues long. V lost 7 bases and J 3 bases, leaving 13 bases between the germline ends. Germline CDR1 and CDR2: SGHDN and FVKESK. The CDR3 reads CASNVGQFYNEQFF. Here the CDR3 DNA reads TGTGCCAGCAACGTAGGACAGTTCTACAATGAGCAGTTCTTC.

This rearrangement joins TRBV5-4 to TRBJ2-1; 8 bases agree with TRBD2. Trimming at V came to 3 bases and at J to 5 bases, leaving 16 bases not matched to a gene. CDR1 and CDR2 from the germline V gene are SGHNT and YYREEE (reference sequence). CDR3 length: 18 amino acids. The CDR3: CASSSRDTRLASHNEQFF. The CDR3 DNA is TGTGCCAGCAGCTCCCGGGACACGAGACTAGCGTCCCACAATGAGCAGTTCTTC. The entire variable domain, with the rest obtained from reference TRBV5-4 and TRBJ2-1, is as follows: ETGVTQSPTHLIKTRGQQVTLRCSSQSGHNTVSWYQQALGQGPQFIFQYYREEENGRGNFPPRFSGLQFPNYSSELNVNALELDDSALYLCASSSRDTRLASHNEQFFGPGTRLTVL.

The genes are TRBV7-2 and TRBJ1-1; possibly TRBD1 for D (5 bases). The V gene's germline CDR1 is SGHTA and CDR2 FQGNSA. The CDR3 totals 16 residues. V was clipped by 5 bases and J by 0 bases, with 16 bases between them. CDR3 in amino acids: CASSVTHRLMNTEAFF. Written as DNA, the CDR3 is TGTGCCAGCAGCGTAACCCACAGGCTCATGAACACTGAAGCTTTCTTT.

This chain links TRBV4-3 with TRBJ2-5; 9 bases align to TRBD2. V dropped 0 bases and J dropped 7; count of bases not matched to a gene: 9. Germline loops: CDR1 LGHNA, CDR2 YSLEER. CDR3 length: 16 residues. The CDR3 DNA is TGCGCCAGCAGCCAAGACCTAGCGGGGCCGGGAGGGACCCAGTACTTC. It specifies CASSQDLAGPGGTQYF.

The CDR3 sequence: CAISDRGSNQPQHF. CDR3 bases: TGTGCCATCAGTGACAGGGGCAGCAATCAGCCCCAGCATTTT. V usage is TRBV10-3 and J usage is TRBJ1-5, with D possibly TRBD1 on 6 matching bases. Trimming stripped 3 bases from V and 1 base from J, with 7 bases between. Germline V gene lookup returns CDR1 ENHRY and CDR2 SYGVKD. The length of the CDR3 is 14 residues.

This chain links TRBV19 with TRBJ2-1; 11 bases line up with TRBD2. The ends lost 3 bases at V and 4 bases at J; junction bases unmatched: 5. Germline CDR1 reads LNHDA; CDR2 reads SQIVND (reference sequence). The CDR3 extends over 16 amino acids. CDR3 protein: CASSIYGTSGYNEQFF. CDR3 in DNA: TGTGCCAGTAGTATCTATGGGACTAGCGGATACAATGAGCAGTTCTTC.

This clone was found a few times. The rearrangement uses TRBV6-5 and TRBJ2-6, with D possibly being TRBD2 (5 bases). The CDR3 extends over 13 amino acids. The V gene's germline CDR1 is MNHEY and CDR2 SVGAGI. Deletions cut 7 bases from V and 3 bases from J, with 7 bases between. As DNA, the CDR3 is TGTGCCAGCACAAGCGGTGGGGCCAACGTCCTGACTTTC. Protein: CASTSGGANVLTF.

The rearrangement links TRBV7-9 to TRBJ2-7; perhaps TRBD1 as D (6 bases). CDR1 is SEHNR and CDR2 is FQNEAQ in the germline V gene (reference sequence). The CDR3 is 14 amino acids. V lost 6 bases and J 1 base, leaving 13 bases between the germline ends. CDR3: CASRDIQGSYEQYF. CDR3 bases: TGTGCCAGCAGGGATATACAGGGTTCCTACGAGCAGTACTTC.

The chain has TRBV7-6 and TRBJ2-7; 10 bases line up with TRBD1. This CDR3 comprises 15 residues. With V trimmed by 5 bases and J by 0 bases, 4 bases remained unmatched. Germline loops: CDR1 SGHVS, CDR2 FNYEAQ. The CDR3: CASSKGQGSSYEQYF. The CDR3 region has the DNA TGTGCCAGCAGCAAGGGACAGGGGAGCTCCTACGAGCAGTACTTC.

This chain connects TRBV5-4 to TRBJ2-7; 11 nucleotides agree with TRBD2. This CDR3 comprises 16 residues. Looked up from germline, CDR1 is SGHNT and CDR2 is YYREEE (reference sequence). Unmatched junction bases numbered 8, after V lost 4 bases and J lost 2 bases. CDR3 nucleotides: TGTGCCAGCAGCCCGACGGGACTAGCGGCCACCTACGAGCAGTACTTC. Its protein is CASSPTGLAATYEQYF.

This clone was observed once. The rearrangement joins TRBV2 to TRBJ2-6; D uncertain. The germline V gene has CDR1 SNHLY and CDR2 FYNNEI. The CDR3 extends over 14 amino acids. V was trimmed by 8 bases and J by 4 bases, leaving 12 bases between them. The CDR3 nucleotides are TGTGCCAGCCACGACCCTAGGGGGGCCAACGTCCTGACTTTC. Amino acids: CASHDPRGANVLTF.

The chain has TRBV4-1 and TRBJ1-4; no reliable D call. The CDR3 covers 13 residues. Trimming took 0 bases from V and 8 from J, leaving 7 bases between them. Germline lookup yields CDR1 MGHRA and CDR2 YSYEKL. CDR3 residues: CASSQETLEKLFF. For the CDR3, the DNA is TGCGCCAGCAGCCAAGAGACACTGGAAAAACTGTTTTTT.

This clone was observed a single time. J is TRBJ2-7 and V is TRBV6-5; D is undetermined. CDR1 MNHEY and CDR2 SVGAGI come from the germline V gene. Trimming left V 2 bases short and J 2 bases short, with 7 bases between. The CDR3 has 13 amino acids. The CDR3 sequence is CASSYLSTYEQYF. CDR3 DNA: TGTGCCAGCAGTTACCTCTCTACCTACGAGCAGTACTTC.

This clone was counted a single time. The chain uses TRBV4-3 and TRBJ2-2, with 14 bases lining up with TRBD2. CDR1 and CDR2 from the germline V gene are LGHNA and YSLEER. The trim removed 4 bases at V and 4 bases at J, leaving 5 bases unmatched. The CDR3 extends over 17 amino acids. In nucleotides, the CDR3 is TGCGCCAGCAGCCGAGGGACTAGCGGGAGAGGCACCGGGGAGCTGTTTTTT. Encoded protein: CASSRGTSGRGTGELFF.

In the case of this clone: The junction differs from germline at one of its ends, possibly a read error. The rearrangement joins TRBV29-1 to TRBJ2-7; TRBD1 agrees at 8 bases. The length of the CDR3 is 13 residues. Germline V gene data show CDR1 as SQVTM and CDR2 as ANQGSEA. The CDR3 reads CGVRTGSPYEQYF. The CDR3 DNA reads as TGCGGCGTTCGGACAGGGTCCCCCTACGAGCAGTACTTC.

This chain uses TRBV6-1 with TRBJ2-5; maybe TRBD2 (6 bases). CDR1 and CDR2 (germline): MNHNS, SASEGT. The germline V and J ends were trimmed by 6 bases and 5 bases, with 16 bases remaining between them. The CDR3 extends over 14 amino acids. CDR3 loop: CASRVTREFETQYF. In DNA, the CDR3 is TGTGCCAGCAGGGTAACTCGGGAGTTTGAGACCCAGTACTTC.

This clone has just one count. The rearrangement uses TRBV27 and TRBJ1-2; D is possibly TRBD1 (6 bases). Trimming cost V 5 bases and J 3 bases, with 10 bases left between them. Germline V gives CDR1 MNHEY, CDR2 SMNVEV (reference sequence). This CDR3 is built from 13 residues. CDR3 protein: CASSIGGDYGYTF. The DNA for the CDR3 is TGTGCCAGCAGTATAGGGGGGGACTATGGCTACACCTTC.

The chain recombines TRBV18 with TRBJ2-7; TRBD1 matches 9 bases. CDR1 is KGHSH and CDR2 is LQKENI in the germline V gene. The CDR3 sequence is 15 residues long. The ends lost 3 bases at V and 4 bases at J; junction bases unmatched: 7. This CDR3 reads CASSPSRTGEYEQYF. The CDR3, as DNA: TGTGCCAGCTCACCCTCCAGGACAGGGGAATACGAGCAGTACTTC.

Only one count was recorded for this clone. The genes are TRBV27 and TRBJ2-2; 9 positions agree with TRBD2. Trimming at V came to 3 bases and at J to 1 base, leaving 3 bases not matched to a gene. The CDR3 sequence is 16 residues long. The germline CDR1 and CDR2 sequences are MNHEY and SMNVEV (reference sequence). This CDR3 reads CASSFSRGGNTGELFF. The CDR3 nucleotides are TGTGCCAGCAGTTTCTCGCGGGGGGGGAACACCGGGGAGCTGTTTTTT.